The sequence of this T cell receptor beta chain was determined in a study of identical twins. General study points: For cord blood, abundant beta clonotypes had fewer insertions, unlike memory repertoires, which showed none.

TCRdb redid the calling of the 5' RACE reads with MiXCR, one entry per CDR3 protein. Here the sample spans nearly 900,000 distinct CDR3 sequences, approximately 13% being singletons. Trimming stripped 5 bases from V and 6 bases from J, with 14 bases between. The germline V gene encodes CDR1 SGHRS and CDR2 YFSETQ. CDR3 length equals 14 residues. On this clonotype: What it recognizes is unknown.

The sample was also reused in another study, on yellow fever vaccine responses in identical twins. That source notes: Reports say the vaccine T cell response in twins looked partly convergent and partly personalized.

The TCR originated in a woman between 18 and 30 years old in good health. V usage is TRBV5-1 and J usage is TRBJ2-2, with D uncertain. The specimen sequenced was PBMCs. The CDR3 DNA is TGCGCCAGCAGTCCAGACCCCCGAGCCGGGGAGCTGTTTTTT. Protein: CASSPDPRAGELFF.